The 10 T cell receptor beta chains given below trace back to one sample, sequenced in a study of T cell clonality in common variable immunodeficiency. TCRdb's copy holds only in-frame clones and misses some; the assay was immunoSEQ multiplex PCR. The sample shows 30,000 to 40,000 clones, none of them appearing just once. The sequenced sample was peripheral blood mononuclear cells. These receptors all come from a person aged 18 to 75 in good health.

This clone was recorded many times. The CDR3 end is not reached by the read, which stops 3 residues before it; the germline J gene fills it in. This chain uses TRBV20-1 with TRBJ1-6; D not certain. CDR3 length: 14 amino acids. The germline V gene has CDR1 DFQATT and CDR2 SNEGSKA (reference sequence). V lost 3 bases, J lost 6 bases, and 12 bases lay in between. The CDR3 bases that were read are TGCAGTGCTAGCCGGGGAAGCCTTAATTCACCC. It specifies CSASRGSLNSP. The CDR3 reads in full as CSASRGSLNSPLHF.

At least ten counts were recorded for this clone. The read terminates 3 residues ahead of where the CDR3 ends, so the germline J gene completes it. The chain links TRBV20-1 to TRBJ2-7; 9 bases are a match to TRBD1. The CDR3 has 13 amino acids. In germline, CDR1 is DFQATT, CDR2 SNEGSKA (reference sequence). V trimming: 3 bases; J trimming: 3 bases; junction bases outside the gene matches: 3. This chain's CDR3 is CSASTGGSYEQYF. Incomplete CDR3 DNA: TGCAGTGCTAGCACAGGGGGCAGCTACGAG.

Many counts were recorded for this clone. The read terminates 3 residues before the CDR3 end, so the remaining end is supplied by the germline J gene. The V gene is TRBV20-1, the J gene TRBJ2-3, with TRBD2 identical over 8 bases. The CDR3 loop spans 15 amino acids. Germline trimming cut 5 bases from V and 2 bases from J; bases unmatched to any gene: 9. Germline V gene sequence: CDR1 DFQATT, CDR2 SNEGSKA (reference sequence). The part of the CDR3 DNA that was read is TGCAGTGCTTTCCAGCGAGCGGGGGCCACAGATACG. It is translated as CSAFQRAGATDT. The full CDR3 sequence reads CSAFQRAGATDTQYF.

At least ten counts were recorded for this clone. The read stops 3 residues short of the end of the CDR3; the missing end is completed from the germline J gene. The J gene is TRBJ2-1, the V gene TRBV18; D remains unclear. The CDR3 extends over 15 amino acids. CDR1 is KGHSH, CDR2 LQKENI, per germline. Trimming removed 3 bases at V and 0 bases at J, with 9 bases between. The CDR3 loop reads CASSPTPVSYNEQFF. The sequenced CDR3 bases are TGTGCCAGCTCACCGACACCCGTCTCCTACAATGAG.

In this sample, this clone turned up a few times. Coverage ceases 3 residues before the CDR3 finishes, and the germline J gene fills in the end. The rearrangement joins TRBV20-1 to TRBJ2-3; TRBD1 matches 7 bases. Germline CDR1 reads DFQATT; CDR2 reads SNEGSKA (reference sequence). The CDR3 is made up of 17 amino acids. The CDR3 bases that were read are TGCAGTGCTCTTTTGGACAGGCGCCCCATTAGCAATCAGCCG. Translated, it gives CSALLDRRPISNQP. The full CDR3 sequence reads CSALLDRRPISNQPQYF.

Concerning this clone: With the read ending 3 residues before the CDR3 end, the germline J gene is used to fill in that end. This chain connects TRBV19 to TRBJ2-1, with 7 bases lining up with TRBD2. The CDR3 has 14 residues. The junction had 3 bases not matched to a gene; V was cut back by 2 bases and J by 5 bases. Germline CDR1 is LNHDA and CDR2 is SQIVND (reference sequence). CDR3 bases read: TGTGCCAGTAGTATACTCAGCGGGGACAATGAG. It specifies CASSILSGDNE. The full CDR3 sequence reads CASSILSGDNEQFF.

As to this clone: The observed sequence ends 3 residues before the CDR3 terminus, with the missing tail filled in from the germline J gene. The rearrangement uses TRBV7-8 and TRBJ2-7, with TRBD2 matching over 8 bases. Germline CDR1 reads SGHVS; CDR2 reads FQNEAQ. V shed 5 bases and J 5 bases; nucleotides not matched to a gene: 11. The length of the CDR3 is 15 residues. The CDR3: CASSPLAGGEDEQYF. CDR3 DNA (partial): TGTGCCAGCAGCCCTCTGGCGGGGGGAGAGGACGAG.

This clone was seen ten or more times. The sequence runs out 3 residues before the end of the CDR3; the remainder is reconstructed from the germline J gene. The chain uses TRBV7-9 and TRBJ2-7; TRBD2 is a possible D gene (5 bases). This CDR3 comprises 12 residues. Germline V CDR1 and CDR2: SEHNR, FQNEAQ (reference sequence). V was trimmed by 7 bases and J by 3 bases, leaving 10 bases between them. The CDR3 loop reads CASTSDYYEQYF. The covered CDR3 bases are TGTGCCAGCACCTCCGACTACTACGAG.

This clone was observed many times. The missing CDR3 end, 3 residues past where the read stops, is filled in from the germline J gene. V is TRBV19 and J is TRBJ1-5; D not certain. Germline V gives CDR1 LNHDA, CDR2 SQIVND (reference sequence). V lost 6 bases, J lost 7 bases, and 16 bases lay in between. This CDR3 contains 14 residues. The CDR3 is CASSGEGGRQPQHF. The part of the CDR3 DNA that was read is TGTGCCAGTAGCGGGGAGGGAGGACGCCAGCCC. The full variable domain, with the rest looked up from reference TRBV19 and TRBJ1-5, is DGGITQSPKYLFRKEGQNVTLSCEQNLNHDAMYWYRQDPGQGLRLIYYSQIVNDFQKGDIAEGYSVSREKKESFPLTVTSAQKNPTAFYLCASSGEGGRQPQHFGDGTRLSIL.

This clone came up many times. The CDR3 end lies 3 residues beyond the end of the read and is filled in from the germline J gene. The J gene is TRBJ1-4, the V gene TRBV2; the D is unclear. The CDR3 spans 14 residues. Trimming cost V 6 bases and J 0 bases, with 8 bases left between them. From germline, CDR1 is SNHLY and CDR2 FYNNEI. CDR3: CASSKPATNEKLFF. CDR3 bases read: TGTGCCAGCAGCAAGCCCGCAACTAATGAAAAA.